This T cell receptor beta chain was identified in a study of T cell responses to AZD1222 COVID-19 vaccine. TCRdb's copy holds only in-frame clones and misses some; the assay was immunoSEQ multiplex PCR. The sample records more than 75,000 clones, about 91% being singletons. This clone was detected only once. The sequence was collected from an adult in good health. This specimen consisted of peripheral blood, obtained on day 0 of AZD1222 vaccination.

CDR3 nucleotide sequence: TGTGCCAGCAGCGTTGGTGGGACTAGCGGCAACAATGAGCAGTTCTTC. The encoded protein is CASSVGGTSGNNEQFF. The V call is TRBV9, the J call TRBJ2-1; 11 bases line up with TRBD2. V trimming: 2 bases; J trimming: 5 bases; junction bases outside the gene matches: 6. CDR3 size: 16 residues. Germline V gives CDR1 SGDLS, CDR2 YYNGEE.